The 32 T cell receptor beta chains in this list originate from one sample, sequenced in a study of T-cell memory formation after mild COVID-19. Using its own MiXCR run on the 5' RACE reads, TCRdb lists one record per CDR3 protein. The sample lists about 620,000 distinct CDR3 sequences; 15% to 20% were seen once. The material sequenced was PBMCs or a T cell subset sorted from them (not recorded which). The receptors come from an adult woman who had mild COVID-19 (a few samples of this study predate the infection). Cell type and time point are not known.

This clonotype was found a few times. The chain combines TRBV5-1 with TRBJ2-3; D uncertain. From germline, CDR1 is SGHRS and CDR2 YFSETQ. The CDR3 spans 13 residues. V lost 4 bases to trimming and J lost 5 bases, with 11 bases between them. CDR3: CASSPVSRDTQYF. DNA of the CDR3: TGCGCCAGCAGCCCAGTGTCCCGAGATACGCAGTATTTT.

This chain links TRBV6-5 with TRBJ2-2; 7 positions match TRBD1. V lost 6 bases to trimming and J lost 5 bases; unmatched junction nucleotides: 6. Germline-derived CDR1 and CDR2 are MNHEY and SVGAGI. The CDR3 consists of 14 residues. The CDR3 region is CASSRQGWTGELFF. CDR3 DNA sequence: TGTGCCAGCAGCCGACAGGGATGGACCGGGGAGCTGTTTTTT.

In nucleotides, the CDR3 is TGTGCCAGCAGCGTAGGTCCCTACAGGGCTGAGTACAATGAGCAGTTCTTC. It encodes CASSVGPYRAEYNEQFF. The V gene is TRBV9, the J gene TRBJ2-1, with D possibly being TRBD1 (6 bases). The CDR3 is 17 residues long. Trimming left V 0 bases short and J 4 bases short, with 17 bases between. Germline CDR1 and CDR2: SGDLS and YYNGEE.

This clonotype was seen more than once but under ten times. The chain uses TRBV20-1 and TRBJ2-1; perhaps TRBD2 as D (6 bases). The germline V gene encodes CDR1 DFQATT and CDR2 SNEGSKA (reference sequence). The CDR3 contains 14 residues. Trimming shortened V by 3 bases and J by 4 bases, and 13 bases separated the two germline ends. The CDR3 sequence is CSASGLPYYNEQFF. For the CDR3, the DNA is TGCAGTGCTAGTGGACTACCCTATTACAATGAGCAGTTCTTC.

The V and J genes are TRBV7-2 and TRBJ2-1; the match to TRBD2 covers 14 bases. CDR3 length: 21 amino acids. Germline CDR1 and CDR2: SGHTA and FQGNSA. Trimming at V came to 5 bases and at J to 4 bases, leaving 19 bases not matched to a gene. This CDR3 reads CASSPGPGLAGEIKEYNEQFF. The CDR3, as DNA: TGTGCCAGCAGCCCCGGGCCGGGACTAGCGGGAGAAATAAAGGAGTACAATGAGCAGTTCTTC.

This chain connects TRBV2 to TRBJ1-1; the match to TRBD1 covers 7 bases. V dropped 7 bases and J dropped 0; count of bases not matched to a gene: 5. Per the germline V gene, CDR1 is SNHLY and CDR2 is FYNNEI. This CDR3 has 14 residues. CDR3 loop: CASKRQGMNTEAFF. The CDR3 DNA sequence: TGTGCCAGCAAACGACAGGGCATGAACACTGAAGCTTTCTTT.

This clonotype has a count of ten or more. V gene TRBV3-1 combines with J gene TRBJ2-3; possible D gene TRBD2, 5 bases. The CDR3 runs to 13 residues. Germline V gene lookup returns CDR1 LGHDT and CDR2 YNNKEL (reference sequence). Between the trimmed V and J ends, which lost 1 base and 5 bases, there was a span of 7 bases. The chain's CDR3 is CASSQGGKDTQYF. The CDR3 DNA is TGTGCCAGCAGCCAAGGAGGGAAAGATACGCAGTATTTT.

This chain links TRBV11-2 with TRBJ2-3; maybe TRBD2 (6 bases). CDR1 is SGHAT, CDR2 FQNNGV, per germline. The V and J ends lost 6 bases and 0 bases respectively, with 13 bases between them. The CDR3 runs to 15 residues. CDR3 region: CASRRPGLSTDTQYF. CDR3 nucleotides: TGTGCCAGCAGGCGTCCGGGACTCAGCACAGATACGCAGTATTTT. The variable domain in full, with the rest retrieved from reference TRBV11-2 and TRBJ2-3, is EAGVAQSPRYKIIEKRQSVAFWCNPISGHATLYWYQQILGQGPKLLIQFQNNGVVDDSQLPKDRFSAERLKGVDSTLKIQPAKLEDSAVYLCASRRPGLSTDTQYFGPGTRLTVL.

This clonotype was picked up a small number of times. The chain joins TRBV4-1 to TRBJ2-5, with 11 bases matching TRBD2. Germline V gives CDR1 MGHRA, CDR2 YSYEKL. The CDR3 consists of 15 residues. With 4 bases clipped from V and 4 bases from J, the junction kept 5 bases outside the gene matches. In DNA form, the CDR3 reads TGCGCCAGCAGCCTGGGGACTAGCGGCGGAGAGACCCAGTACTTC. It translates to CASSLGTSGGETQYF.

This clonotype was seen a handful of times. This sequence joins TRBV5-1 and TRBJ1-1; a weak D match, TRBD1 (5 bases). CDR3 size: 14 residues. The V and J ends lost 4 bases and 5 bases respectively, with 15 bases between them. Germline V gives CDR1 SGHRS, CDR2 YFSETQ. CDR3 sequence (DNA): TGCGCCAGCAGCCACGGGGGGATAGGGACTGAAGCTTTCTTT. It yields the protein CASSHGGIGTEAFF.

This clonotype was picked up a small number of times. V gene TRBV4-3 combines with J gene TRBJ2-3, with D perhaps being TRBD1 or TRBD2 (5 bases each). Trimming pared 0 bases from V and 5 bases from J, leaving 9 bases between. The CDR3 length is 14 residues. The germline V gene encodes CDR1 LGHNA and CDR2 YSLEER. The CDR3 region is CASSQDYGGDTQYF. DNA for the CDR3: TGCGCCAGCAGCCAAGATTATGGGGGAGATACGCAGTATTTT.

The chain links TRBV11-1 to TRBJ1-1; D gene ambiguous. The V end was cut by 5 bases, the J end by 0 bases, with 10 bases between. This CDR3 has 14 residues. Germline V gene sequence: CDR1 SGHAT, CDR2 FQDESV (reference sequence). The CDR3 sequence is CASSPRPVNTEAFF. Written as DNA, the CDR3 is TGTGCCAGCAGCCCCCGACCCGTGAACACTGAAGCTTTCTTT. Combining the CDR3 with reference TRBV11-1 and TRBJ1-1 gives the whole variable domain EAEVAQSPRYKITEKSQAVAFWCDPISGHATLYWYRQILGQGPELLVQFQDESVVDDSQLPKDRFSAERLKGVDSTLKIQPAELGDSAMYLCASSPRPVNTEAFFGQGTRLTVV.

This clonotype appeared a few times. The chain uses TRBV7-9 and TRBJ2-1, with D maybe TRBD2 (6 bases). This CDR3 comprises 14 residues. Per germline, CDR1 SEHNR and CDR2 FQNEAQ (reference sequence). Between the trimmed V and J ends, which lost 5 bases and 7 bases, there was a span of 15 bases. As DNA, the CDR3 is TGTGCCAGCAGCCACGGGGGACCCAGAAATGAGCAGTTCTTC. This translates into CASSHGGPRNEQFF.

This chain joins TRBV5-1 and TRBJ2-1, with TRBD1 identical over 10 bases. Unmatched junction bases numbered 8, after V lost 1 base and J lost 4 bases. CDR1 and CDR2 from the germline V gene are SGHRS and YFSETQ. The CDR3 covers 17 residues. The CDR3 sequence: CASSLSRRDRGYNEQFF. The CDR3 nucleotides read TGCGCCAGCAGCTTGTCTCGGCGGGACAGGGGATACAATGAGCAGTTCTTC.

The chain uses TRBV29-1 and TRBJ2-1; D not resolved. Trimming removed 3 bases from V and 9 bases from J, with 6 bases in between. The CDR3 is made up of 10 amino acids. From germline, CDR1 is SQVTM and CDR2 ANQGSEA. The CDR3 protein is CSVDWGEQFF. For the CDR3, the DNA is TGCAGCGTTGATTGGGGTGAGCAGTTCTTC.

This clonotype was found a few times. This chain connects TRBV20-1 to TRBJ2-7, with D perhaps matching TRBD1 (6 bases). V was clipped by 0 bases and J by 6 bases, with 21 bases between them. Germline CDR1 and CDR2: DFQATT and SNEGSKA (reference sequence). This CDR3 has 16 residues. As DNA, the CDR3 is TGCAGTGCTAGAGATCGACGCAGGGGATCTCGTGCCGAGCAGTACTTC. Encoded protein: CSARDRRRGSRAEQYF.

The V gene is TRBV5-1, the J gene TRBJ2-3, with TRBD2 identical over 8 bases. J gave up 0 bases and V 4 bases, and 10 bases lay outside the gene matches. The germline CDR1 and CDR2 sequences are SGHRS and YFSETQ. This CDR3 contains 17 residues. Written as DNA, the CDR3 is TGCGCCAGCAGCGAATATAGCGGGGCCACCAGCACAGATACGCAGTATTTT. As protein: CASSEYSGATSTDTQYF.

J is TRBJ1-2 and V is TRBV29-1; TRBD1 might be the D (6 bases). Germline CDR1 reads SQVTM; CDR2 reads ANQGSEA. Trimming removed 3 bases from V and 3 bases from J, with 11 bases in between. This CDR3 has 13 amino acids. This chain's CDR3 is CSVDLAGDYGYTF. CDR3 nucleotides: TGCAGCGTTGATTTGGCAGGGGACTATGGCTACACCTTC.

This chain links TRBV30 with TRBJ1-4; weak D call: TRBD1 (6 bases). Trimming took 3 bases from V and 7 from J, leaving 12 bases between them. CDR3 size: 13 residues. Germline V lookup: CDR1 GTSNPN, CDR2 SVGIG (reference sequence). The CDR3 loop is CAWSDGQTEKLFF. DNA of the CDR3: TGTGCCTGGAGCGACGGACAGACTGAAAAACTGTTTTTT.

The rearrangement uses TRBV7-2 and TRBJ1-2, with D possibly TRBD1 on 5 matching bases. This CDR3 region has 15 residues. Trimming took 5 bases from V and 3 from J, leaving 16 bases between them. Germline loops: CDR1 SGHTA, CDR2 FQGNSA. The CDR3 is CASSPHEGGDYGYTF. For the CDR3, the DNA is TGTGCCAGCAGCCCCCACGAGGGAGGGGACTATGGCTACACCTTC. Using reference TRBV7-2 and TRBJ1-2 for the parts outside the CDR3, the full variable domain is GAGVSQSPSNKVTEKGKDVELRCDPISGHTALYWYRQSLGQGLEFLIYFQGNSAPDKSGLPSDRFSAERTGGSVSTLTIQRTQQEDSAVYLCASSPHEGGDYGYTFGSGTRLTVV.

The table lists this clonotype with a few counts. The chain carries TRBV12-3 or TRBV12-4 and TRBJ2-2; tentative D call: TRBD1 (6 bases). CDR3 length: 15 amino acids. The V and J ends lost 0 bases and 2 bases respectively, with 7 bases between them. CDR3 protein: CASSLAQGNTGELFF. The DNA for the CDR3 is TGTGCCAGCAGTTTAGCACAGGGAAACACCGGGGAGCTGTTTTTT.

There are a few counts of this clonotype. This chain connects TRBV6-2 or TRBV6-3 to TRBJ2-1, with a possible D match to TRBD2 (6 bases). The CDR3 contains 16 residues. V was trimmed by 5 bases and J by 1 base, leaving 15 bases between them. Germline CDR1 MNHEY, CDR2 SVGEGT. In DNA, the CDR3 is TGTGCCAGCAGTACAACCTTGGCGGGATCCTACAATGAGCAGTTCTTC. Translation: CASSTTLAGSYNEQFF.

V is TRBV6-6 and J is TRBJ2-3; TRBD1 aligns across 9 bases. The V gene end was trimmed by 5 bases and the J gene end by 5 bases; junction bases not matched to a gene: 11. The CDR3 consists of 16 residues. From germline, CDR1 is MNHNY and CDR2 SVGAGI (reference sequence). In nucleotides, the CDR3 is TGTGCCAGCAGTAGAGGGACAGGGAAGGGTGTAGATACGCAGTATTTT. Amino acids: CASSRGTGKGVDTQYF.

This clonotype showed up just a few times. V is TRBV6-4 and J is TRBJ2-2; D could derive from TRBD1 or TRBD2 (5 bases each). The germline gives CDR1 MRHNA, CDR2 SNTAGT. Trimming took 3 bases from V and 0 from J, leaving 8 bases between them. The CDR3 totals 15 residues. Written as DNA, the CDR3 is TGTGCCAGCAGTGAAGGGACCGCGAACACCGGGGAGCTGTTTTTT. Translation: CASSEGTANTGELFF.

The J gene is TRBJ2-7, the V gene TRBV10-3; 10 bases agree with TRBD2. The CDR3 has 16 residues. Germline CDR1 and CDR2: ENHRY and SYGVKD. J lost 4 bases, V lost 3 bases, and 9 bases had no gene match. The CDR3 region has the DNA TGTGCCATCAGTGACCCTCTAGCGGGAGAGCTGTACGAGCAGTACTTC. Translating it yields CAISDPLAGELYEQYF.

In DNA, the CDR3 is TGTGCCAGCAGTCTGGGGAGGACTTGGCTAGCGGGACTATACAATGAGCAGTTCTTC. Its translation: CASSLGRTWLAGLYNEQFF. This sequence joins TRBV12-3 or TRBV12-4 and TRBJ2-1; 9 nucleotides match TRBD2. Trimming at V came to 5 bases and at J to 4 bases, leaving 18 bases not matched to a gene. This CDR3 is built from 19 residues.

V and J are TRBV7-3 and TRBJ2-3; TRBD2 is a possible D gene (6 bases). V lost 5 bases to trimming and J lost 7 bases, with 13 bases between them. The V gene's germline CDR1 is SGHTA and CDR2 FQGTGA. The CDR3 has 13 amino acids. CDR3 nucleotide sequence: TGTGCCAGCAGCCCCCGGGACTTCAATACGCAGTATTTT. Translated: CASSPRDFNTQYF.

The sample holds one count of this clonotype. The V and J genes are TRBV27 and TRBJ2-3, with 8 positions matching TRBD1. Per germline, CDR1 MNHEY and CDR2 SMNVEV (reference sequence). Unmatched junction bases numbered 5, after V lost 5 bases and J lost 1 base. This CDR3 contains 15 residues. In nucleotides, the CDR3 is TGTGCCAGCAGTCCAAGGGGACAGGGCACAGATACGCAGTATTTT. It codes for CASSPRGQGTDTQYF.

The rearrangement joins TRBV3-1 to TRBJ2-3; D may be TRBD1 or TRBD2 (5 bases each). The CDR3 has 13 residues. Trimming pared 6 bases from V and 6 bases from J, leaving 13 bases between. Per the germline V gene, CDR1 is LGHDT and CDR2 is YNNKEL (reference sequence). The CDR3 protein is CASRPQGADTQYF. In nucleotides, the CDR3 is TGTGCCAGCAGGCCCCAGGGAGCGGATACGCAGTATTTT.

This clonotype was recorded a few times. The rearrangement links TRBV7-2 to TRBJ2-1; 8 positions agree with TRBD2. With V trimmed by 3 bases and J by 4 bases, 5 bases remained unmatched. CDR1 and CDR2 (germline): SGHTA, FQGNSA. The CDR3 totals 15 residues. The CDR3 DNA follows: TGTGCCAGCAGCTTTGGACTAGCTCCATACAATGAGCAGTTCTTC. Translated, it gives CASSFGLAPYNEQFF.

CDR3 in amino acids: CASSQSGETQYF. In DNA form, the CDR3 reads TGTGCCAGCAGCCAAAGCGGAGAGACCCAGTACTTC. The chain links TRBV4-2 to TRBJ2-5; D might be TRBD2 (5 bases). Trimming pared 2 bases from V and 4 bases from J, leaving 5 bases between. Looked up from germline, CDR1 is LGHNA and CDR2 is YNFKEQ. The length of the CDR3 is 12 residues.

Only a few counts were recorded for this clonotype. The chain is built from TRBV5-1 and TRBJ2-2; possible D gene TRBD2, 5 bases. Trimming removed 3 bases from V and 3 bases from J, with 9 bases in between. The CDR3 spans 14 residues. Germline-derived CDR1 and CDR2 are SGHRS and YFSETQ. CDR3 sequence reads: CASSWNGDTGELFF. The CDR3 DNA reads as TGCGCCAGCAGCTGGAACGGGGACACCGGGGAGCTGTTTTTT.